These 5 T cell receptor beta chains were all obtained from the same sample, sequenced in a study of blood T cell repertoires in COVID-19 (dated by TCRdb to about 2020). Preparation of the library involved the immunoSEQ multiplex PCR assay. This immuneACCESS table, as held by TCRdb, lists in-frame sequences with V and J called but not all clones. Of the missing ones, under half trace to an unresolved V gene in checked studies; the others have no known cause. The sample data list tens of thousands of clones, and roughly 90% of these were observed just once. Less than 3.5% of the sample rests with the top ten. The source material was peripheral blood. The receptors come from a man between 45 and 60 years old with COVID-19, enrolled during active disease.

The rearrangement joins TRBV30 to TRBJ1-1, with TRBD1 matching over 9 bases. The length of the CDR3 is 13 residues. The germline CDR1 and CDR2 sequences are GTSNPN and SVGIG (reference sequence). Trimming removed 1 base from V and 6 bases from J; junction bases left unmatched: 3. The CDR3 loop reads CAWSGTGVAEAFF. The CDR3 nucleotides read TGTGCCTGGAGTGGGACAGGGGTCGCTGAAGCTTTCTTT.

The V gene is TRBV5-1, the J gene TRBJ2-1; 8 bases line up with TRBD2. This CDR3 region has 15 residues. Looked up from germline, CDR1 is SGHRS and CDR2 is YFSETQ. Losses at the gene ends were 7 bases for V and 5 bases for J; bases not matched to a gene: 11. The CDR3 bases are TGCGCCAGCCGTGCCCCGGGACTAGGGAACAATGAGCAGTTCTTC. It translates to CASRAPGLGNNEQFF.

The chain combines TRBV13 with TRBJ1-2; tentatively, D is TRBD1 (6 bases). Germline V gives CDR1 PRHDT, CDR2 FYEKMQ (reference sequence). Deletions cut 5 bases from V and 4 bases from J, with 14 bases between. This CDR3 is built from 14 residues. The CDR3 reads CASSGGTGSYGYTF. The CDR3 nucleotides read TGTGCCAGCAGCGGCGGAACAGGGTCCTATGGCTACACCTTC.

This rearrangement joins TRBV24-1 to TRBJ1-1; 7 bases agree with TRBD1. The CDR3 consists of 13 residues. In germline, CDR1 is KGHDR, CDR2 SFDVKD. The trim removed 9 bases at V and 3 bases at J, leaving 6 bases unmatched. CDR3 sequence reads: CATSGGGYTEAFF. The CDR3 DNA is TGTGCCACCTCCGGAGGGGGCTACACTGAAGCTTTCTTT.

The chain employs TRBV10-3 and TRBJ2-2; 7 bases line up with TRBD1. The germline gives CDR1 ENHRY, CDR2 SYGVKD. The CDR3 runs 16 residues. The ends lost 0 bases at V and 2 bases at J; junction bases unmatched: 3. The CDR3 region is CAISESRGGNTGELFF. CDR3 sequence (DNA): TGTGCCATCAGTGAGTCGAGAGGGGGCAACACCGGGGAGCTGTTTTTT.